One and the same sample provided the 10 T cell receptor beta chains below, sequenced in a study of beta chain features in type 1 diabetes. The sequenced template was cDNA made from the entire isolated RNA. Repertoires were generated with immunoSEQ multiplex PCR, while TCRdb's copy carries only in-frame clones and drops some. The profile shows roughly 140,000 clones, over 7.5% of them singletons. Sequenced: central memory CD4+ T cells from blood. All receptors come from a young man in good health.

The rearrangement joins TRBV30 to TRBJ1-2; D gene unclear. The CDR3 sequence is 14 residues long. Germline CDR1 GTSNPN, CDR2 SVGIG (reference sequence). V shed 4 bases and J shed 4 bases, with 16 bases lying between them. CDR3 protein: CAWKYLASFYGYTF. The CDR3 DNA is TGTGCCTGGAAATATCTTGCCAGTTTCTATGGCTACACCTTC.

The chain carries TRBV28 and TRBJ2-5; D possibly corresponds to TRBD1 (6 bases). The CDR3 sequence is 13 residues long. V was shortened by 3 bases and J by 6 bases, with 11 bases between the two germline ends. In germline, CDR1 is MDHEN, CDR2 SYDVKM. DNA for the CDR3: TGTGCCAGCAGTTTGCACAGGGTGCAGACCCAGTACTTC. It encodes CASSLHRVQTQYF.

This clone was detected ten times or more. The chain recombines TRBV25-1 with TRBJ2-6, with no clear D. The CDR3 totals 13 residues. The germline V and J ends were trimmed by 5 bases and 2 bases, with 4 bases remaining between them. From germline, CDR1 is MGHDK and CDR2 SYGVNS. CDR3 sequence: CASSYPGANVLTF. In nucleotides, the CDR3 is TGTGCCAGCAGTTATCCTGGGGCCAACGTCCTGACTTTC.

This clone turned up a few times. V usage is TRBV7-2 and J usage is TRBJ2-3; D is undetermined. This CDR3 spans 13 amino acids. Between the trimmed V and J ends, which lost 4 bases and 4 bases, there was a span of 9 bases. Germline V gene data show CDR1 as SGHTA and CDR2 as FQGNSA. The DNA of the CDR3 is TGTGCCAGCAGCTCGCAGCAGGCAGATACGCAGTATTTT. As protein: CASSSQQADTQYF.

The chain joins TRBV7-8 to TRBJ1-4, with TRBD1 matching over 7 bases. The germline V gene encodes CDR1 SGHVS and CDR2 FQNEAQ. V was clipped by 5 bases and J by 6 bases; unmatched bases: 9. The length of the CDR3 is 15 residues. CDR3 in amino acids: CASSLTGTADEKLFF. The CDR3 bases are TGTGCCAGCAGCCTTACCGGGACAGCGGATGAAAAACTGTTTTTT. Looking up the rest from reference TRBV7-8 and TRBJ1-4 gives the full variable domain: GAGVSQSPRYKVAKRGQDVALRCDPISGHVSLFWYQQALGQGPEFLTYFQNEAQLDKSGLPSDRFFAERPEGSVSTLKIQRTQQEDSAVYLCASSLTGTADEKLFFGSGTQLSVL.

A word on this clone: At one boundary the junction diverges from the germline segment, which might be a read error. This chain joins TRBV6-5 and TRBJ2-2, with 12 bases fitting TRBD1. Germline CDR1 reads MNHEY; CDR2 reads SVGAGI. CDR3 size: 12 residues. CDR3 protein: CGTGGITGELFF. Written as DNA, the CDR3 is TGCGGGACAGGGGGCATCACCGGGGAGCTGTTTTTT.

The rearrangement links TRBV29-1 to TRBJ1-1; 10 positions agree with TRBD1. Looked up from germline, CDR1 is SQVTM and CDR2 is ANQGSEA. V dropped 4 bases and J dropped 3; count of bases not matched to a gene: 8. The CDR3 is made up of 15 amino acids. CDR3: CSVAGQGVSYTEAFF. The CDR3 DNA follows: TGCAGCGTTGCCGGACAGGGGGTATCATACACTGAAGCTTTCTTT.

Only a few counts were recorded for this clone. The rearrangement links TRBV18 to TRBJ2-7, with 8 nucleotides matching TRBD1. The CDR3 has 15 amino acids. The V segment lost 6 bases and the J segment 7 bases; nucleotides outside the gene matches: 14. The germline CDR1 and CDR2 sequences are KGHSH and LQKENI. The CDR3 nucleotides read TGTGCCAGCTCCTCCAAGGACAGGGTTAACAAGGAGCAGTACTTC. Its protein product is CASSSKDRVNKEQYF. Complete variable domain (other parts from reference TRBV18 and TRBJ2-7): NAGVMQNPRHLVRRRGQEARLRCSPMKGHSHVYWYRQLPEEGLKFMVYLQKENIIDESGMPKERFSAEFPKEGPSILRIQQVVRGDSAAYFCASSSKDRVNKEQYFGPGTRLTVT.

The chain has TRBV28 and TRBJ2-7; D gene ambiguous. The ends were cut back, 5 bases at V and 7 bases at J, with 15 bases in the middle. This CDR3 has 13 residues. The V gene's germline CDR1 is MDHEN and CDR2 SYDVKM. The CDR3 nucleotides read TGTGCCAGCAGTCCCAGGTGGGTCGGTGAGCAGTACTTC. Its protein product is CASSPRWVGEQYF.

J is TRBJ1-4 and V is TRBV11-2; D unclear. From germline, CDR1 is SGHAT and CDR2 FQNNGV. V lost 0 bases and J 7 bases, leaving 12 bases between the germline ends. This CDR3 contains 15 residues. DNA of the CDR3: TGTGCCAGCAGCTTAGATCCGGTTTTCGGTGAAAAACTGTTTTTT. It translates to CASSLDPVFGEKLFF. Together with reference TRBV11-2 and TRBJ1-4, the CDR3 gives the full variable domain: EAGVAQSPRYKIIEKRQSVAFWCNPISGHATLYWYQQILGQGPKLLIQFQNNGVVDDSQLPKDRFSAERLKGVDSTLKIQPAKLEDSAVYLCASSLDPVFGEKLFFGSGTQLSVL.